Sequencing of this T cell receptor beta chain was carried out in a study of shared clonotypes between healthy human individuals. A deep-level run was used for the assay. Profiled with immunoSEQ multiplex PCR; TCRdb holds only in-frame clones, not every one. Of about 2 million clones listed, roughly 96% are singletons. There are 13 residues in the CDR3. Trimming removed 0 bases from V and 3 bases from J, with 6 bases in between. Germline CDR1 reads SGHNT; CDR2 reads YENEEA. Findings and caveats of the study: Despite large depth, rarefaction showed incomplete sorted-subset sequencing.

With regard to this clone: Its antigen is unknown.

The chain employs TRBV11-3 and TRBJ2-7; unclear D gene. The sample comprised naive CD4+ T cells sorted from blood. Subset indicated: CD45RA+ positively selected. This sequence originates from a man between 18 and 35 years old in good health. The chain's CDR3 is CASSLEERYEQYF. The DNA of the CDR3 is TGTGCCAGCAGCTTAGAGGAGCGCTACGAGCAGTACTTC.